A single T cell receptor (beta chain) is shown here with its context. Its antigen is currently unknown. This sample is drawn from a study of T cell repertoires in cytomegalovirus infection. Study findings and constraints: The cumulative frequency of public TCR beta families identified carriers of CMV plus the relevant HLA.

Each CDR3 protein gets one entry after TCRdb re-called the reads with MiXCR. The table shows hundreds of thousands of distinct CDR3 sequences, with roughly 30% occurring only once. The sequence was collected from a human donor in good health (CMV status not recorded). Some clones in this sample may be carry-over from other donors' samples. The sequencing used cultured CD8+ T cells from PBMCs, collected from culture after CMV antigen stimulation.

CDR3 region: CASTTHGGQNTGELFF. DNA of the CDR3: TGTGCCAGCACCACCCACGGGGGGCAGAACACCGGGGAGCTGTTTTTT. The chain uses TRBV28 and TRBJ2-2; possibly TRBD2 for D (7 bases). The germline gives CDR1 MDHEN, CDR2 SYDVKM. V was trimmed by 7 bases and J by 1 base, leaving 16 bases between them. This CDR3 is 16 amino acids long.